Below are 30 T cell receptor beta chains sequenced from a single sample in a study of CD8+ T cells in alopecia areata. Extracted RNA was reverse transcribed into cDNA, the sequencing template. Only in-frame clones appear in the TCRdb table, and some are missing; sequencing was by immunoSEQ multiplex PCR. The sample comprises 180,000 or so clones, around 51% of which are singletons, and over 9.5% rests with the top ten. Stated treatment: oral pan-JAK inhibitor, 5-10 mg twice daily. Source: CD8+ T cells sorted from blood, taken around week 53, from a patient treated with tofacitinib. The receptors here all came from a human donor with alopecia areata.

This sequence joins TRBV30 and TRBJ1-4; weak D call: TRBD1 (5 bases). The CDR3 is made up of 11 amino acids. Germline V gives CDR1 GTSNPN, CDR2 SVGIG (reference sequence). V shed 5 bases and J shed 8 bases, with 9 bases lying between them. The CDR3 spells CAWGAGEKLFF. As DNA, the CDR3 is TGTGCCTGGGGGGCTGGCGAAAAACTGTTTTTT.

This clone was recorded once. The rearrangement links TRBV18 to TRBJ2-4; D ambiguous. Germline-derived CDR1 and CDR2 are KGHSH and LQKENI. CDR3 size: 14 residues. Trimming shortened V by 1 base and J by 2 bases, and 6 bases separated the two germline ends. CDR3 sequence: CASSPQGTKNIQYF. DNA for the CDR3: TGTGCCAGCTCACCACAGGGAACCAAAAACATTCAGTACTTC.

The chain combines TRBV11-1 with TRBJ2-1; possibly TRBD1 for D (5 bases). Trimming took 1 base from V and 7 from J, leaving 8 bases between them. The CDR3 has 13 residues. From germline, CDR1 is SGHAT and CDR2 FQDESV (reference sequence). The CDR3 loop reads CASSLESGNEQFF. For the CDR3, the DNA is TGTGCCAGCAGCTTAGAGTCAGGGAATGAGCAGTTCTTC.

The V gene is TRBV9, the J gene TRBJ1-2; D ambiguous. The ends were cut back, 0 bases at V and 6 bases at J, with 6 bases in the middle. The CDR3 sequence is 12 residues long. Germline V CDR1 and CDR2: SGDLS, YYNGEE. CDR3 sequence reads: CASSVDGNGYTF. The CDR3 DNA is TGTGCCAGCAGCGTAGACGGGAATGGCTACACCTTC.

The chain employs TRBV9 and TRBJ2-7, with unresolved D. With 4 bases removed from V and 3 bases from J, the gap between germline ends came to 17 bases. Per germline, CDR1 SGDLS and CDR2 YYNGEE. This CDR3 has 15 residues. CDR3 sequence reads: CASSLGGRSNYEQYF. CDR3 DNA: TGTGCCAGCAGCCTTGGCGGACGATCAAACTACGAGCAGTACTTC.

The sample holds a few counts of this clone. The chain couples TRBV4-1 to TRBJ2-1, with D possibly TRBD2 on 5 matching bases. CDR3 length: 15 amino acids. Trimming cost V 0 bases and J 10 bases, with 16 bases left between them. The V gene's germline CDR1 is MGHRA and CDR2 YSYEKL. The CDR3, as DNA: TGCGCCAGCAGCCAAGAAGGAAGCGGCCTTCGGGAGCAGTTCTTC. Protein: CASSQEGSGLREQFF.

The CDR3 DNA sequence: TGTGCCAGCAGTGAATGGGGGACTCAAGAGACCCAGTACTTC. Protein product: CASSEWGTQETQYF. The chain combines TRBV6-1 with TRBJ2-5, with D possibly TRBD2 on 6 matching bases. CDR1 is MNHNS, CDR2 SASEGT, per germline. Trimming stripped 2 bases from V and 2 bases from J, with 9 bases between. The CDR3 loop spans 14 amino acids.

V and J are TRBV14 and TRBJ1-1; D is unclear. Trimming took 4 bases from V and 11 from J, leaving 14 bases between them. Germline-derived CDR1 and CDR2 are SGHDN and FVKESK. The CDR3 consists of 12 residues. This chain's CDR3 is CASSPWSLGAFF. The DNA of the CDR3 is TGTGCCAGCAGCCCTTGGTCCCTTGGGGCTTTCTTT.

The sample holds a few counts of this clone. The chain combines TRBV7-2 with TRBJ2-3; D is ambiguous. This CDR3 has 14 amino acids. V was trimmed by 3 bases and J by 4 bases, leaving 11 bases between them. Looked up from germline, CDR1 is SGHTA and CDR2 is FQGNSA. The CDR3 coding sequence is TGTGCCAGCAGCTTGAGCAGTCCCCCAGATACGCAGTATTTT. Translation: CASSLSSPPDTQYF. The whole variable domain, remainder taken from reference TRBV7-2 and TRBJ2-3, is GAGVSQSPSNKVTEKGKDVELRCDPISGHTALYWYRQSLGQGLEFLIYFQGNSAPDKSGLPSDRFSAERTGGSVSTLTIQRTQQEDSAVYLCASSLSSPPDTQYFGPGTRLTVL.

The chain joins TRBV16 to TRBJ1-2; D is uncertain. CDR1 KGHSY and CDR2 FQNENV come from the germline V gene. The V and J ends lost 3 bases and 3 bases respectively, with 14 bases between them. This CDR3 spans 15 amino acids. The CDR3 sequence: CASSHTRIEDYGYTF. In DNA, the CDR3 is TGTGCCAGCAGCCATACAAGGATTGAAGACTATGGCTACACCTTC.

This rearrangement joins TRBV29-1 to TRBJ2-1; the D is unclear. The germline gives CDR1 SQVTM, CDR2 ANQGSEA. Deletions cut 3 bases from V and 6 bases from J, with 12 bases between. The CDR3 has 13 amino acids. The CDR3 is CSVDGHRVNEQFF. In DNA form, the CDR3 reads TGCAGCGTTGACGGGCACCGGGTCAATGAGCAGTTCTTC.

This chain links TRBV5-6 with TRBJ2-3; D possibly corresponds to TRBD1 (6 bases). The ends were cut back, 3 bases at V and 0 bases at J, with 11 bases in the middle. The CDR3 has 15 amino acids. The germline CDR1 and CDR2 sequences are SGHDT and YYEEEE. The CDR3 DNA reads as TGTGCCAGCAGCTGGGGACAAACTAGCACAGATACGCAGTATTTT. Translating it yields CASSWGQTSTDTQYF.

The gene calls are TRBV11-2 and TRBJ2-3; D is possibly TRBD2 (6 bases). V dropped 5 bases and J dropped 4 bases, with 16 bases sitting between them. Germline V gene sequence: CDR1 SGHAT, CDR2 FQNNGV. The CDR3 contains 15 residues. The CDR3 region is CASSLLGGGADTQYF. Written as DNA, the CDR3 is TGTGCCAGCAGCCTACTCGGGGGAGGCGCAGATACGCAGTATTTT.

The chain combines TRBV6-6 with TRBJ1-1, with unresolved D. The CDR3 is 12 residues long. Germline V gene lookup returns CDR1 MNHNY and CDR2 SVGAGI (reference sequence). V was clipped by 6 bases and J by 4 bases, with 9 bases between them. CDR3 region: CASSHGSTEAFF. The CDR3 DNA is TGTGCCAGCAGCCATGGATCCACTGAAGCTTTCTTT.

J is TRBJ2-2 and V is TRBV11-1; D may be TRBD1 (5 bases). The CDR3 covers 13 residues. CDR1 is SGHAT, CDR2 FQDESV, per germline (reference sequence). Trimming pared 5 bases from V and 7 bases from J, leaving 11 bases between. CDR3 DNA sequence: TGTGCCAGCAGCCAAGGACAAATCGGGGAGCTGTTTTTT. Translation gives CASSQGQIGELFF.

In this sample, this clone turned up a few times. The J gene is TRBJ2-1, the V gene TRBV29-1, with 10 bases lining up with TRBD2. The J segment lost 7 bases and the V segment lost 3 bases, leaving 3 bases of the junction unmatched. This CDR3 has 13 residues. Germline loops: CDR1 SQVTM, CDR2 ANQGSEA. DNA for the CDR3: TGCAGCGTTGAGTCACTAGCGGGGAATGAGCAGTTCTTC. This encodes CSVESLAGNEQFF.

The genes are TRBV7-9 and TRBJ1-4; TRBD1 agrees at 10 bases. This CDR3 contains 12 residues. Germline assignment: CDR1 SEHNR and CDR2 FQNEAQ (reference sequence). J gave up 10 bases and V 5 bases, and 1 base lay outside the gene matches. CDR3 DNA sequence: TGTGCCAGCAGCCGGGACAGGGGAAAACTGTTTTTT. This encodes CASSRDRGKLFF.

The chain links TRBV27 to TRBJ2-5; the D gene could be TRBD1 or TRBD2 (6 bases each). The CDR3 spans 13 residues. The ends were cut back, 5 bases at V and 5 bases at J, with 12 bases in the middle. Germline loops: CDR1 MNHEY, CDR2 SMNVEV (reference sequence). In DNA form, the CDR3 reads TGTGCCAGCAGTCCGAGGGGGGCGGAGACCCAGTACTTC. Translating it yields CASSPRGAETQYF.

V gene TRBV13 combines with J gene TRBJ2-1; 8 nucleotides align to TRBD2. Germline V CDR1 and CDR2: PRHDT, FYEKMQ (reference sequence). V dropped 5 bases and J dropped 8; count of bases not matched to a gene: 14. The CDR3 loop spans 16 amino acids. The DNA for the CDR3 is TGTGCCAGCAGCCCGTTGGGGGCGGGGGGAAGGGATGAGCAGTTCTTC. Protein product: CASSPLGAGGRDEQFF.

The chain is built from TRBV7-6 and TRBJ2-7, with TRBD2 as a possible D gene (6 bases). The CDR3 extends over 14 amino acids. Germline V lookup: CDR1 SGHVS, CDR2 FNYEAQ. V was pared by 1 base and J by 2 bases, with 9 bases between. CDR3 DNA sequence: TGTGCCAGCAGCTTAGGCGGGGAAACCTACGAGCAGTACTTC. It encodes CASSLGGETYEQYF. The variable domain in full, completed from reference TRBV7-6 and TRBJ2-7, reads GAGVSQSPRYKVTKRGQDVALRCDPISGHVSLYWYRQALGQGPEFLTYFNYEAQQDKSGLPNDRFSAERPEGSISTLTIQRTEQRDSAMYRCASSLGGETYEQYFGPGTRLTVT.

The V gene is TRBV5-1, the J gene TRBJ2-7, with a tentative D call TRBD1 (5 bases). Germline CDR1 reads SGHRS; CDR2 reads YFSETQ. The CDR3 totals 12 residues. V was shortened by 1 base and J by 5 bases, with 7 bases between the two germline ends. CDR3 bases: TGCGCCAGCAGCTTGTGGGGCGACGAGCAGTACTTC. Amino acids: CASSLWGDEQYF.

V gene TRBV5-1 combines with J gene TRBJ1-5, with D unresolved. CDR1 is SGHRS and CDR2 is YFSETQ in the germline V gene. V lost 0 bases and J lost 7, with 8 bases in between. This CDR3 contains 13 residues. CDR3 nucleotides: TGCGCCAGCAGCTTGGAGGGAACCCAGCCCCAGCATTTT. Amino acid sequence: CASSLEGTQPQHF.

V is TRBV7-2 and J is TRBJ2-5, with D possibly TRBD2 on 5 matching bases. The CDR3 sequence is 15 residues long. Between the trimmed V and J ends, which lost 0 bases and 9 bases, there was a span of 17 bases. Germline CDR1 SGHTA, CDR2 FQGNSA. The CDR3 nucleotides are TGTGCCAGCAGCTTAGCGCGGGTAACGAATTCGGCCCAGTACTTC. Its translation: CASSLARVTNSAQYF.

The chain links TRBV9 to TRBJ2-4, with a tentative D call TRBD1 (5 bases). CDR1 is SGDLS and CDR2 is YYNGEE in the germline V gene. Trimming removed 0 bases from V and 9 bases from J, with 10 bases in between. The CDR3 spans 13 residues. Here the CDR3 DNA reads TGTGCCAGCAGCGTAGGGGGCAATGGCATTCAGTACTTC. This encodes CASSVGGNGIQYF.

This chain connects TRBV5-8 to TRBJ2-7; 7 positions agree with TRBD2. The CDR3 has 15 amino acids. Germline CDR1 and CDR2: SGHTS and YDEGEE. J lost 3 bases, V lost 4 bases, and 10 bases had no gene match. CDR3 bases: TGTGCCAGCAGCCCTGCGCGGGGGATGCACTACGAGCAGTACTTC. Translated, it gives CASSPARGMHYEQYF.

This clone was counted a few times. The chain combines TRBV6-5 with TRBJ1-6; D ambiguous. The V gene lost 0 bases and the J gene lost 12 bases, with 18 bases spanning the gap. This CDR3 comprises 16 residues. Germline CDR1 reads MNHEY; CDR2 reads SVGAGI. DNA for the CDR3: TGTGCCAGCAGTTACTCGATTCGGGCTATCGGTAGACCCCTCCACTTT. It codes for CASSYSIRAIGRPLHF.

In its sample, this clone was seen once. This sequence joins TRBV7-9 and TRBJ2-7, with D unresolved. Trimming shortened V by 4 bases and J by 5 bases, and 9 bases separated the two germline ends. The CDR3 is 12 amino acids. Germline V CDR1 and CDR2: SEHNR, FQNEAQ (reference sequence). CDR3 nucleotides: TGTGCCAGCAGCTCGACCCCGGACGAGCAGTACTTC. Protein sequence: CASSSTPDEQYF.

This clone was seen once. V usage is TRBV11-2 and J usage is TRBJ2-5, with D tentatively TRBD1 (5 bases). CDR1 SGHAT and CDR2 FQNNGV come from the germline V gene. The CDR3 spans 15 residues. Trimming pared 5 bases from V and 5 bases from J, leaving 18 bases between. This CDR3 reads CASSLVGRMGETQYF. CDR3 sequence (DNA): TGTGCCAGCAGCCTCGTGGGGCGGATGGGGGAGACCCAGTACTTC.

The chain recombines TRBV6-4 with TRBJ2-1; D gene unclear. The CDR3 covers 13 residues. Germline-derived CDR1 and CDR2 are MRHNA and SNTAGT. Trimming left V 6 bases short and J 6 bases short, with 12 bases between. CDR3 DNA sequence: TGTGCCAGCAGCCAGACCGCATCCAATGAGCAGTTCTTC. The encoded protein is CASSQTASNEQFF.

This sequence joins TRBV12-2 and TRBJ1-2; the D call TRBD1 from the table was never checked on the DNA. TRBV12-2 is noted as a pseudogene. This CDR3 comprises 14 residues. CDR3 coding DNA: TGTGCAAGTCGCTTATATGCAGGCAACTATGGCTACACCTTC. Residues: CASRLYAGNYGYTF.